One T cell receptor (beta chain) is described in this entry. These data are taken from a study of blood T cell repertoires in COVID-19. Study background: Material from acute and convalescent COVID-19 was sourced from the United States, Italy and Spain.

The CDR3 contains 14 residues. Germline CDR1 and CDR2: SQVTM and ANQGSEA. Trimming shortened V by 4 bases and J by 3 bases, and 15 bases separated the two germline ends. Cohorts were determined from participant-reported clinical history. In the original processing: The authors estimated nucleated cell counts from reference gene primer amplification. Libraries were prepared by immunoSEQ multiplex PCR; TCRdb keeps only in-frame clonotypes and omits some of them. V and J calls and clone size come straight from that table; D and trimming were deduced from the DNA. The table lists around 280,000 clones, about nine tenths of them singletons, with 1.5% to 2% in the top ten.

Material: PBMCs or T cells enriched from blood (not recorded which). V gene TRBV29-1 combines with J gene TRBJ1-1, with D possibly TRBD1 on 5 matching bases. This receptor was obtained from a middle-aged woman who had recovered from COVID-19. CDR3 bases: TGCAGCGTTGGGGGCCGGCTATCGGACACTGAAGCTTTCTTT. Protein product: CSVGGRLSDTEAFF.